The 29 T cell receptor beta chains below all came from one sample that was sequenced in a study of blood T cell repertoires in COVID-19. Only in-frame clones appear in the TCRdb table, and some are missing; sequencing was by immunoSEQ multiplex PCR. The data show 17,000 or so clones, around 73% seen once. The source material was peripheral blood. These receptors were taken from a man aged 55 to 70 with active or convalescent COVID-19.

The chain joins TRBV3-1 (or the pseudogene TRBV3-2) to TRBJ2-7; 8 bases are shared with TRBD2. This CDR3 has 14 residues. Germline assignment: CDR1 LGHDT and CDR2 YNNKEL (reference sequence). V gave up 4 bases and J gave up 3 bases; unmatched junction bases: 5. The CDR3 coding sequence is TGTGCCAGCAGCCCCGGGAGGGGGTACTACGAGCAGTACTTC. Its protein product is CASSPGRGYYEQYF.

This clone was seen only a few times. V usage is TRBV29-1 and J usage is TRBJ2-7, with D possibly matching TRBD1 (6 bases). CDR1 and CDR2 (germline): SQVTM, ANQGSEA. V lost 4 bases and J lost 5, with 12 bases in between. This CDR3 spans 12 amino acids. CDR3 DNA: TGCAGCGTTGCTTGGGGGCGCAACGAGCAGTACTTC. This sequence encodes CSVAWGRNEQYF.

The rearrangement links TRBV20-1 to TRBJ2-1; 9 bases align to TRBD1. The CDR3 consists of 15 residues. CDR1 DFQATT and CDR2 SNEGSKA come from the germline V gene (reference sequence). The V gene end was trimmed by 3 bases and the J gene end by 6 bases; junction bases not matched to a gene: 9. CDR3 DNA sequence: TGCAGTGCTAGTTCAAGGACAGGGGTACGCAATGAGCAGTTCTTC. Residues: CSASSRTGVRNEQFF.

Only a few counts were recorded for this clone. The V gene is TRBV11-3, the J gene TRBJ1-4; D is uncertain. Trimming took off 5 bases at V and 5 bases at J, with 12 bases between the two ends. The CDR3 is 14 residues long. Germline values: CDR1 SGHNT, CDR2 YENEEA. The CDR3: CASSPNPVNEKLFF. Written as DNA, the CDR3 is TGTGCCAGCAGCCCGAACCCGGTAAATGAAAAACTGTTTTTT.

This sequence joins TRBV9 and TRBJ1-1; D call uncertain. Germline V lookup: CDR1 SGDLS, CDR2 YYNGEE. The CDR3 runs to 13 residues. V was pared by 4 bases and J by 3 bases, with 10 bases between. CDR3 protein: CASSFQDHTEAFF. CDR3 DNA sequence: TGTGCCAGCAGCTTTCAGGATCACACTGAAGCTTTCTTT. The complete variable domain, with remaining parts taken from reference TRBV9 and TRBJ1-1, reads DSGVTQTPKHLITATGQRVTLRCSPRSGDLSVYWYQQSLDQGLQFLIQYYNGEERAKGNILERFSAQQFPDLHSELNLSSLELGDSALYFCASSFQDHTEAFFGQGTRLTVV.

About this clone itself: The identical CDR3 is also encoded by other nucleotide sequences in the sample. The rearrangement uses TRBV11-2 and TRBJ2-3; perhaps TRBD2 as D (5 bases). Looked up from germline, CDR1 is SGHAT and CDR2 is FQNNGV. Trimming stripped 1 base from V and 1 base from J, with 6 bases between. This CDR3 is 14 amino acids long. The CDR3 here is CASSLGSGTDTQYF. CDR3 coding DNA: TGTGCCAGCAGCTTAGGTAGCGGCACAGATACGCAGTATTTT.

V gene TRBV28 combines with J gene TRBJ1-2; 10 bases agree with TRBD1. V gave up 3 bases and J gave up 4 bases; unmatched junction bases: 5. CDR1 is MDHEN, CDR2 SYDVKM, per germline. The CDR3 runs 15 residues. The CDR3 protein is CASSFGTGAVYGYTF. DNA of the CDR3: TGTGCCAGCAGTTTTGGGACAGGGGCGGTCTATGGCTACACCTTC.

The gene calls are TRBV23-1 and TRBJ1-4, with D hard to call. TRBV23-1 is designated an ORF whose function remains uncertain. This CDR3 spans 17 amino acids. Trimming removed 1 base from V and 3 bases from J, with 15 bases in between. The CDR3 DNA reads TGCGCCAGCAGTCAATGCCTCTCGGGAAGACCTAATGAAAAACTGTTTTTT. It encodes CASSQCLSGRPNEKLFF.

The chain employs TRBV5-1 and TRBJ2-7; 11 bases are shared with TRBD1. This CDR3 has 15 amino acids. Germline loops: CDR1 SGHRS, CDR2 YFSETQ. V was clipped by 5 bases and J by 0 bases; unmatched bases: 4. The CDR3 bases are TGCGCCAGCAGATGGGACAGGGGGGCCTCCTACGAGCAGTACTTC. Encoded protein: CASRWDRGASYEQYF.

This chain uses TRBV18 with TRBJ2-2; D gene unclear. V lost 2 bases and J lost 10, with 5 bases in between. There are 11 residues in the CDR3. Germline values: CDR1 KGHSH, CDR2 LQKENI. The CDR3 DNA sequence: TGTGCCAGCTCACCAGCGGAGGAGCTGTTTTTT. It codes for CASSPAEELFF.

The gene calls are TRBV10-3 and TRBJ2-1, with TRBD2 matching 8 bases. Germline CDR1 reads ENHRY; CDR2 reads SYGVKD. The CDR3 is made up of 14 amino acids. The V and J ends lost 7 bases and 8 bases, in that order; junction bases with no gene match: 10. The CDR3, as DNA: TGTGCCATCAACCCAGGCGGGGGGCGGGATGAGCAGTTCTTC. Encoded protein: CAINPGGGRDEQFF.

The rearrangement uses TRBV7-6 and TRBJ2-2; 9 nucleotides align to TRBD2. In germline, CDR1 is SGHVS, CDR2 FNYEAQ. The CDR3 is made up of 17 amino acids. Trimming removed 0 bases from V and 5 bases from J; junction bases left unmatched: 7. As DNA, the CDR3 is TGTGCCAGCAGCTTAGCTAATAGCGGGAGAAAGACCGGGGAGCTGTTTTTT. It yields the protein CASSLANSGRKTGELFF.

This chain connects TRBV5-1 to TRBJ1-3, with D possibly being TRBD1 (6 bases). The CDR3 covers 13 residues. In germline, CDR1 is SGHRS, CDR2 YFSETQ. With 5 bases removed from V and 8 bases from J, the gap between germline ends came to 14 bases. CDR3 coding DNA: TGCGCCAGCAGTCCACAGGGTGGGGACACCATATATTTT. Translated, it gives CASSPQGGDTIYF.

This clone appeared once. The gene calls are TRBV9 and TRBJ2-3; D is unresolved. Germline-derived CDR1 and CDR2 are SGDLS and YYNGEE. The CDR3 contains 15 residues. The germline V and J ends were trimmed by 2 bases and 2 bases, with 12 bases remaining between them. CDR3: CASSVSSADTDTQYF. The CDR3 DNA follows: TGTGCCAGCAGCGTGTCAAGCGCCGACACAGATACGCAGTATTTT.

CDR3 loop: CASSPGLVNEQFF. CDR3 bases: TGTGCCAGCAGCCCCGGACTAGTCAATGAGCAGTTCTTC. J is TRBJ2-1 and V is TRBV6-2 or TRBV6-3; 7 bases align to TRBD2. Germline CDR1 MNHEY, CDR2 SVGEGT. The V segment lost 6 bases and the J segment 6 bases; nucleotides outside the gene matches: 5. This CDR3 region has 13 residues.

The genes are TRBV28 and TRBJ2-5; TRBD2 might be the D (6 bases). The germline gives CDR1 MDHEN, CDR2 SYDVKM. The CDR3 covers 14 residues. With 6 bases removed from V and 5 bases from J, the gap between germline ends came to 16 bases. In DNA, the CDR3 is TGTGCCAGCAGATCGGGAGTGGTCGAGGAGACCCAGTACTTC. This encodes CASRSGVVEETQYF.

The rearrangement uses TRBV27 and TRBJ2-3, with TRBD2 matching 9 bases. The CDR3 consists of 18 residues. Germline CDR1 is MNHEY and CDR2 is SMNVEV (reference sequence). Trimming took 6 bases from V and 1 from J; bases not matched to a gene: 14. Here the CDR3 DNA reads TGTGCCAGCAGGACCCTCTTTGAGCGGGGGGCCCGCACAGATACGCAGTATTTT. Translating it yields CASRTLFERGARTDTQYF.

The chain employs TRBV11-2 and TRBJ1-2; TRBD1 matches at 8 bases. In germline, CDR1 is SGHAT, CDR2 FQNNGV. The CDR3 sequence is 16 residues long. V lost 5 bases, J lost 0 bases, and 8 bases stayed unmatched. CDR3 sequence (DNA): TGTGCCAGCAGCCAGGGGACAGGCCAAGCTAACTATGGCTACACCTTC. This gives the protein CASSQGTGQANYGYTF.

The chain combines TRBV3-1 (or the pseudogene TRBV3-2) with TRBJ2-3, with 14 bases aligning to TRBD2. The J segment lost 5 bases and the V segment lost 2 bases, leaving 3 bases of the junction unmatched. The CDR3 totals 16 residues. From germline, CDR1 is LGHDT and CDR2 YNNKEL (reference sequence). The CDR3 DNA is TGTGCCAGCAGCCAAAGGGGGACTAGCGGGAGAGATACGCAGTATTTT. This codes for CASSQRGTSGRDTQYF.

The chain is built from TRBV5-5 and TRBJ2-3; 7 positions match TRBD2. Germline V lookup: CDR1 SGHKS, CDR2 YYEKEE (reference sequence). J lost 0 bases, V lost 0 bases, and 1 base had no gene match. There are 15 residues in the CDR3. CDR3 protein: CASSLDGGSTDTQYF. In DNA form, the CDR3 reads TGTGCCAGCAGCTTGGACGGGGGGAGCACAGATACGCAGTATTTT.

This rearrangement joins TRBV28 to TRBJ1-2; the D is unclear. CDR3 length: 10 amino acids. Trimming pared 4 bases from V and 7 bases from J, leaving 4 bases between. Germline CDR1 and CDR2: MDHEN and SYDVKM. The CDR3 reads CASSYLGYTF. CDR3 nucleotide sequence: TGTGCCAGCAGTTATCTTGGCTACACCTTC.

CDR3: CASSPQGALTEAFF. The CDR3 DNA reads TGCGCCAGCAGCCCACAGGGGGCGCTTACTGAAGCTTTCTTT. V is TRBV4-1 and J is TRBJ1-1; 9 bases map to TRBD1. The V and J ends lost 4 bases and 5 bases, in that order; junction bases with no gene match: 5. Germline loops: CDR1 MGHRA, CDR2 YSYEKL. The CDR3 is 14 amino acids.

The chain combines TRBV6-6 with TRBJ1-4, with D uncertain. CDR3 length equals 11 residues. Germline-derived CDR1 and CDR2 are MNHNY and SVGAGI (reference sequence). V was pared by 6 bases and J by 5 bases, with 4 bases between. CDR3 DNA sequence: TGTGCCAGCAGCTTCAATGAAAAACTGTTTTTT. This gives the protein CASSFNEKLFF.

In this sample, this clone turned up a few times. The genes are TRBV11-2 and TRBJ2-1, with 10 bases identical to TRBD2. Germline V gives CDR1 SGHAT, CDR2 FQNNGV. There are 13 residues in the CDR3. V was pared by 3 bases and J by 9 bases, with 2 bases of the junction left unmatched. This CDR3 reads CASSFASGSEQFF. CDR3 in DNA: TGTGCCAGCAGCTTTGCTAGCGGGAGTGAGCAGTTCTTC.

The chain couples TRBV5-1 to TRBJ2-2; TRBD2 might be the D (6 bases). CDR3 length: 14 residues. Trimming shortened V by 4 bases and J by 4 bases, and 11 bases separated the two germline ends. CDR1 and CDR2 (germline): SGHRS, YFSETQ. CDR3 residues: CASSLSGVTGELFF. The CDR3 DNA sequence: TGCGCCAGCAGCCTGTCGGGGGTCACCGGGGAGCTGTTTTTT.

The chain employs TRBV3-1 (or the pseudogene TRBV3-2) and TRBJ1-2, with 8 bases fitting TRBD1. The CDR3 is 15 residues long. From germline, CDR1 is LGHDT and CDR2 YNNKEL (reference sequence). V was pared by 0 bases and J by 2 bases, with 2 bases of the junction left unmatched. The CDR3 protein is CASSQEGTGNYGYTF. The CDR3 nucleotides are TGTGCCAGCAGCCAAGAGGGGACAGGCAACTATGGCTACACCTTC.

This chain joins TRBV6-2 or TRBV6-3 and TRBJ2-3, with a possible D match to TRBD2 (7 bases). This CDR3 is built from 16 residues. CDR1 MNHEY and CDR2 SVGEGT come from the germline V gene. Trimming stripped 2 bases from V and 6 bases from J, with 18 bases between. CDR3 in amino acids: CASSYGEGGSRDTQYF. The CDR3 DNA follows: TGTGCCAGCAGTTACGGCGAGGGGGGGAGCAGGGATACGCAGTATTTT.

The CDR3 coding sequence is TGTGCCACCAGTGATCGCTATAATTCACCCCTCCACTTT. It specifies CATSDRYNSPLHF. This chain joins TRBV24-1 and TRBJ1-6; D not certain. Trimming took 3 bases from V and 3 from J, leaving 2 bases between them. CDR3 size: 13 residues. Germline-derived CDR1 and CDR2 are KGHDR and SFDVKD.

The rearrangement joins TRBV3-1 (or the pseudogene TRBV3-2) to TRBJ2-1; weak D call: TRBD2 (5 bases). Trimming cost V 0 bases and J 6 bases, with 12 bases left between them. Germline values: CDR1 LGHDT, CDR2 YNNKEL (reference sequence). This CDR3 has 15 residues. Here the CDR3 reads CASSQELVLRNEQFF. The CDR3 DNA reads TGTGCCAGCAGCCAAGAACTAGTCCTCCGCAATGAGCAGTTCTTC.